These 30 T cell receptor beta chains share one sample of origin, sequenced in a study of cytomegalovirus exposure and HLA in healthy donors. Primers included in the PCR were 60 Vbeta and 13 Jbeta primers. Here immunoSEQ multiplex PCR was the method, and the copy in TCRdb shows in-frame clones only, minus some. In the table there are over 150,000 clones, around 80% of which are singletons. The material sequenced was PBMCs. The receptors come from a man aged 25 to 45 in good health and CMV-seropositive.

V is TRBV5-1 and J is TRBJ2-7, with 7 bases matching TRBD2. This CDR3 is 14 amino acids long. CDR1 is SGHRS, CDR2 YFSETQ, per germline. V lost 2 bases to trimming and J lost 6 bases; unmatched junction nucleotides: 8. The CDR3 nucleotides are TGCGCCAGCAGCTTAGAGGGAGGGGCGGGCGAGCAGTACTTC. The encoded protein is CASSLEGGAGEQYF.

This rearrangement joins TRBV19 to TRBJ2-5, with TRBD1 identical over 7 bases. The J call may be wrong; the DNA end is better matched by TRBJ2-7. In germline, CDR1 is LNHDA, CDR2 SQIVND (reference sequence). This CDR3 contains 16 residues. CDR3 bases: TGTGCCAGTAGTATGACAGGGCCAACTATATCCTACGAGCAGTACTTC. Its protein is CASSMTGPTISYEQYF.

The CDR3 coding sequence is TGTGCCAGTAGTATAGGACGGCAGGGGCGCTATGGCTACACCTTC. It specifies CASSIGRQGRYGYTF. The V call is TRBV19, the J call TRBJ1-2; D possibly corresponds to TRBD1 (6 bases). In germline, CDR1 is LNHDA, CDR2 SQIVND (reference sequence). This CDR3 has 15 residues. V lost 1 base, J lost 4 bases, and 13 bases lay in between.

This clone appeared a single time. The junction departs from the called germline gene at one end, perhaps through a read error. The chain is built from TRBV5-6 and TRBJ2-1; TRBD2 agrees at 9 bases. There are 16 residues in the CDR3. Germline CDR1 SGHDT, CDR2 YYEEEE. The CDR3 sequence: CASSLGLAVKYSEQFF. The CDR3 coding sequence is TGTGCCAGCAGCTTGGGACTAGCGGTAAAGTACAGTGAGCAGTTCTTC.

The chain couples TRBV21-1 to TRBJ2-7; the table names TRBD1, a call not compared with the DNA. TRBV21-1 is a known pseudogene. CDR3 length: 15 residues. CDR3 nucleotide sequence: TGTGCCAGCAGCAAAGAATGGGCCTACACCTACGAGCAGTACTTC. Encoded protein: CASSKEWAYTYEQYF.

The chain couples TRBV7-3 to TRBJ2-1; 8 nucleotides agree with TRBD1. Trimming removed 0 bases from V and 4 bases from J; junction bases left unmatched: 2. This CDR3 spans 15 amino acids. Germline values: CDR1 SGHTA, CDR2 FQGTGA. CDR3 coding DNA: TGTGCCAGCAGCTTAACGGGACAGGATTACAATGAGCAGTTCTTC. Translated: CASSLTGQDYNEQFF.

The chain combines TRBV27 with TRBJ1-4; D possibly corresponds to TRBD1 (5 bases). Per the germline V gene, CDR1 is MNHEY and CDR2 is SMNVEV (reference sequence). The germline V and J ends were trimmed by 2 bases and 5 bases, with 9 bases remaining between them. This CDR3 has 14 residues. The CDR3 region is CASSLAGGNEKLFF. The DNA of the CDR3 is TGTGCCAGCAGTTTAGCGGGGGGAAATGAAAAACTGTTTTTT.

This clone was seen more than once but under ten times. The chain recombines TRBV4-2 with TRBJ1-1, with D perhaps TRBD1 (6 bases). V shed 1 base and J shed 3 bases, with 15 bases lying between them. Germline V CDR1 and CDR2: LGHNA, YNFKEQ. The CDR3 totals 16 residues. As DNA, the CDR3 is TGTGCCAGCAGCCAAGGAACACAGGGAATGTACACTGAAGCTTTCTTT. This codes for CASSQGTQGMYTEAFF.

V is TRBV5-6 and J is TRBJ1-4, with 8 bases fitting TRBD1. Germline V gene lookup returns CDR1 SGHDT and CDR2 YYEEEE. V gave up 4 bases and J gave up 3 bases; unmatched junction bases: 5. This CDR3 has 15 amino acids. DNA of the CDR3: TGTGCCAGCAGCCAGGGACAGGCGCCTAATGAAAAACTGTTTTTT. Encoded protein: CASSQGQAPNEKLFF.

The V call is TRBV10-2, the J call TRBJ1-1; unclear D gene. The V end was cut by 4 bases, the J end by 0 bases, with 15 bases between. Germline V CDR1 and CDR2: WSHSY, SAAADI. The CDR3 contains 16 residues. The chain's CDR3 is CASSVSSPSMNTEAFF. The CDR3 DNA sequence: TGCGCCAGCAGTGTCAGTTCTCCATCAATGAACACTGAAGCTTTCTTT.

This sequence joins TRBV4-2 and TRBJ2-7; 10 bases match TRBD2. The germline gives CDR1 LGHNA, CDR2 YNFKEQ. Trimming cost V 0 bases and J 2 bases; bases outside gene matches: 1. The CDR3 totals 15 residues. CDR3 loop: CASSQELAGTYEQYF. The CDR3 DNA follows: TGTGCCAGCAGCCAAGAACTAGCGGGAACCTACGAGCAGTACTTC.

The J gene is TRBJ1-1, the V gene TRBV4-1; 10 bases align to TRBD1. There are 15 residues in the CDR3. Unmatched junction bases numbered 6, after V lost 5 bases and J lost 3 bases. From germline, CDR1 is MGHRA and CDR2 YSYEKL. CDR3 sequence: CASSNPGQGYTEAFF. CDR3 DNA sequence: TGCGCCAGCAGCAACCCGGGACAGGGGTACACTGAAGCTTTCTTT.

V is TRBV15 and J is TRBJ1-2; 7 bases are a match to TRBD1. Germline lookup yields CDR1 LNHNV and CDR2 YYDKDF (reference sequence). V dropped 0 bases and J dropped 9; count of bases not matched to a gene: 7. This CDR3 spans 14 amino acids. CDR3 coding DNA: TGTGCCACCAGCAGAGAGTTGACAGGGTATAGCTACACCTTC. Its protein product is CATSRELTGYSYTF.

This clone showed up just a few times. The CDR3 coding sequence is TGTGCCAGCAAACCTGAGGGGAACACTGAAGCTTTCTTT. Its translation: CASKPEGNTEAFF. The rearrangement uses TRBV28 and TRBJ1-1; D remains unclear. CDR3 length: 13 amino acids. Germline CDR1 and CDR2: MDHEN and SYDVKM. V shed 7 bases and J shed 1 base, with 10 bases lying between them.

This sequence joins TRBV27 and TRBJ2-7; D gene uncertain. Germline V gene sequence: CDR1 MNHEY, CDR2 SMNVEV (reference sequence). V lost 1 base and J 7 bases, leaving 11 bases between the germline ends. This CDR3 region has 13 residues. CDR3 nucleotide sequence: TGTGCCAGCAGTTTATTTAGATCGACAGAGCAGTACTTC. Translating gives CASSLFRSTEQYF.

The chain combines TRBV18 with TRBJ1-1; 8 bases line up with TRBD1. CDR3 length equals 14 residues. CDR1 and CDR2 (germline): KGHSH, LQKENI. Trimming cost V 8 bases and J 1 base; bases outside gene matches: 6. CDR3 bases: TGTGCCAGCCACCAACAGGGGGGGAACACTGAAGCTTTCTTT. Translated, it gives CASHQQGGNTEAFF.

In DNA, the CDR3 is TGCGCCAGCAGCCAAGGGGACAGTGGGTTTGCTGGCTACACCTTC. Its protein product is CASSQGDSGFAGYTF. The rearrangement uses TRBV4-1 and TRBJ1-2; 7 bases align to TRBD1. From germline, CDR1 is MGHRA and CDR2 YSYEKL. The CDR3 runs 15 residues. With 1 base clipped from V and 7 bases from J, the junction kept 9 bases outside the gene matches.

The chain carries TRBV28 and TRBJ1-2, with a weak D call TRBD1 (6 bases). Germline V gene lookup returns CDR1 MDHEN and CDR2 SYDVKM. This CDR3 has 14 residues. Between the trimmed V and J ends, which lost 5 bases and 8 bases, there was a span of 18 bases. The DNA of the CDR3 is TGTGCCAGCAGTGGGCGAACAGGGAGTTACGGCTACACCTTC. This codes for CASSGRTGSYGYTF.

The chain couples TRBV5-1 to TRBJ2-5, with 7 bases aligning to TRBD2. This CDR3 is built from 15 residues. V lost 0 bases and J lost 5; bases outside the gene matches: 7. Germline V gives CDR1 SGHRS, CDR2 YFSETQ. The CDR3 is CASSLEGGPVETQYF. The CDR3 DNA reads TGCGCCAGCAGCTTGGAGGGAGGGCCGGTTGAGACCCAGTACTTC.

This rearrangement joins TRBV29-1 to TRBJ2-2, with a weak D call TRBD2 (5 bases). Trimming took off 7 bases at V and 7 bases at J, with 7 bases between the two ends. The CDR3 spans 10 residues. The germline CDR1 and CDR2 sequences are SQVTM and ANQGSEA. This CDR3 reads CSGGVGELFF. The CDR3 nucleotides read TGCAGCGGGGGAGTCGGGGAGCTGTTTTTT.

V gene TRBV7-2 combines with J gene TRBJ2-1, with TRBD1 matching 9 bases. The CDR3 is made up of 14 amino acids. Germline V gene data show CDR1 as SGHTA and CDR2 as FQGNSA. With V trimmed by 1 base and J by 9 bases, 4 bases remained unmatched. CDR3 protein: CASSLGTGGSEQFF. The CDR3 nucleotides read TGTGCCAGCAGCTTAGGTACAGGGGGCTCTGAGCAGTTCTTC. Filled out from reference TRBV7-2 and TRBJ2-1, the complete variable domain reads GAGVSQSPSNKVTEKGKDVELRCDPISGHTALYWYRQSLGQGLEFLIYFQGNSAPDKSGLPSDRFSAERTGGSVSTLTIQRTQQEDSAVYLCASSLGTGGSEQFFGPGTRLTVL.

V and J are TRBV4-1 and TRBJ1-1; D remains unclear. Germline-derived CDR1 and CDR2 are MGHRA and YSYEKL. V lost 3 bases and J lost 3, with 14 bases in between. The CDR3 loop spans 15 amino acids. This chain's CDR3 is CASSHRTGIDTEAFF. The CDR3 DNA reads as TGCGCCAGCAGCCACCGAACCGGGATAGACACTGAAGCTTTCTTT.

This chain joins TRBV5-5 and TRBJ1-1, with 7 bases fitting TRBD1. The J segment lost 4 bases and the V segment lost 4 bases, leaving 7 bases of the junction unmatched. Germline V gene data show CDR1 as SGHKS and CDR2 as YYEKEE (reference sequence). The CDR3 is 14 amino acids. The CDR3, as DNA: TGTGCCAGCAGCGTGGACAGGCCCCGCACTGAAGCTTTCTTT. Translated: CASSVDRPRTEAFF.

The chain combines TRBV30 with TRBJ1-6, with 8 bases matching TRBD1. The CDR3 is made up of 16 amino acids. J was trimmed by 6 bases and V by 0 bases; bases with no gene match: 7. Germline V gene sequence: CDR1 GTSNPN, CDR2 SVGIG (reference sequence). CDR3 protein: CAWSVSGTGRNSPLHF. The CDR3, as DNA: TGTGCCTGGAGTGTCTCTGGGACAGGACGTAATTCACCCCTCCACTTT. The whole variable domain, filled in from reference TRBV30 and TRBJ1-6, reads SQTIHQWPATLVQPVGSPLSLECTVEGTSNPNLYWYRQAAGRGLQLLFYSVGIGQISSEVPQNLSASRPQDRQFILSSKKLLLSDSGFYLCAWSVSGTGRNSPLHFGNGTRLTVT.

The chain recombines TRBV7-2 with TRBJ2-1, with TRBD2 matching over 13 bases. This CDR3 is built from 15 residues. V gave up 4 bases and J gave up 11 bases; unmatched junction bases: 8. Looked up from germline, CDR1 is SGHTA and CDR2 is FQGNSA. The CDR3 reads CASSSNPTSGRKQFF. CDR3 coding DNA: TGTGCCAGCAGCTCTAACCCGACTAGCGGGAGGAAGCAGTTCTTC.

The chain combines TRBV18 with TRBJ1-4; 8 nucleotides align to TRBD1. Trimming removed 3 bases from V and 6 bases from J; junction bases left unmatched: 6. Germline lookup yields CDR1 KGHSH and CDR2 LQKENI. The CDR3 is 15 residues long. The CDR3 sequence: CASSPSTGADEKLFF. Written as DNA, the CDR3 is TGTGCCAGCTCACCCTCGACAGGGGCTGATGAAAAACTGTTTTTT.

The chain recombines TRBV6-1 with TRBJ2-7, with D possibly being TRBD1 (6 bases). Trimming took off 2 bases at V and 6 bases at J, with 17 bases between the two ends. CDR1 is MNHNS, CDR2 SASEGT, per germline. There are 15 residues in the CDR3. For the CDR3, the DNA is TGTGCCAGCAGTGAAATTACAGGGAGTCTTGGCGAGCAGTACTTC. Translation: CASSEITGSLGEQYF.

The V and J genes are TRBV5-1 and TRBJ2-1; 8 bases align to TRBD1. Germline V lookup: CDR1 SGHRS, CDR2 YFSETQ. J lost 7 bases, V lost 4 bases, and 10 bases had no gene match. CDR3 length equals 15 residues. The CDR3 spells CASSVGWTGLNEQFF. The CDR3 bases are TGCGCCAGCAGCGTGGGGTGGACAGGGTTGAATGAGCAGTTCTTC.

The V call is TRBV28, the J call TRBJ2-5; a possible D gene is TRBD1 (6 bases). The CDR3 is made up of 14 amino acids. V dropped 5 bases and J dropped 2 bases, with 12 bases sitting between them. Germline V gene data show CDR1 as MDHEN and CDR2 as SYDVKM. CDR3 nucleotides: TGTGCCAGCAGTCCCCACAGGGAACAAGAGACCCAGTACTTC. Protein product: CASSPHREQETQYF.

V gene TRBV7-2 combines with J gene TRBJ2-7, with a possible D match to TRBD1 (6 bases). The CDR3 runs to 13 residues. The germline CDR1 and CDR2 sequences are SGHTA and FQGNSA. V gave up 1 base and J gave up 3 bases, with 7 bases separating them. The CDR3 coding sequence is TGTGCCAGCAGCTTAGACAGGGTCTACGAGCAGTACTTC. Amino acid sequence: CASSLDRVYEQYF.